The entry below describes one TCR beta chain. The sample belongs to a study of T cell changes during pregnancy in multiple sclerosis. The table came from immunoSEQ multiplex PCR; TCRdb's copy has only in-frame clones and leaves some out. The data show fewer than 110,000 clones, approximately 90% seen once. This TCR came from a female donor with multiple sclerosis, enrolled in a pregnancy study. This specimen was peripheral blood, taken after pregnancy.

CDR3 sequence reads: CASSLDMWWGTAPNTGELFF. As DNA, the CDR3 is TGTGCCAGCAGCTTGGATATGTGGTGGGGGACAGCACCGAACACCGGGGAGCTGTTTTTT. The chain recombines TRBV5-5 with TRBJ2-2, with 7 bases identical to TRBD1. Germline loops: CDR1 SGHKS, CDR2 YYEKEE (reference sequence). The CDR3 loop spans 20 amino acids. V lost 0 bases and J lost 0; bases outside the gene matches: 14.